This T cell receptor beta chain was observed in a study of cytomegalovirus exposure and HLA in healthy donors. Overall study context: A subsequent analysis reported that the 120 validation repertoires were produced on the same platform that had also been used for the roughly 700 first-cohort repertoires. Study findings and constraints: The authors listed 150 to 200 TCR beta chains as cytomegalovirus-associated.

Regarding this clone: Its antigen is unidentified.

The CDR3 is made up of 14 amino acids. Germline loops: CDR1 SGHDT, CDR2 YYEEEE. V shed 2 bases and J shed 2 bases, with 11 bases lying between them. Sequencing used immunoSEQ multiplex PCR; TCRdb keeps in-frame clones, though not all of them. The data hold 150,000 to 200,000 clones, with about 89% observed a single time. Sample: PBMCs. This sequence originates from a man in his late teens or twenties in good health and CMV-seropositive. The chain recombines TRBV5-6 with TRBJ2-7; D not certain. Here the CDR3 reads CASSFEARAYEQYF. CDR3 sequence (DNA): TGTGCCAGCAGCTTCGAGGCCAGAGCCTACGAGCAGTACTTC.